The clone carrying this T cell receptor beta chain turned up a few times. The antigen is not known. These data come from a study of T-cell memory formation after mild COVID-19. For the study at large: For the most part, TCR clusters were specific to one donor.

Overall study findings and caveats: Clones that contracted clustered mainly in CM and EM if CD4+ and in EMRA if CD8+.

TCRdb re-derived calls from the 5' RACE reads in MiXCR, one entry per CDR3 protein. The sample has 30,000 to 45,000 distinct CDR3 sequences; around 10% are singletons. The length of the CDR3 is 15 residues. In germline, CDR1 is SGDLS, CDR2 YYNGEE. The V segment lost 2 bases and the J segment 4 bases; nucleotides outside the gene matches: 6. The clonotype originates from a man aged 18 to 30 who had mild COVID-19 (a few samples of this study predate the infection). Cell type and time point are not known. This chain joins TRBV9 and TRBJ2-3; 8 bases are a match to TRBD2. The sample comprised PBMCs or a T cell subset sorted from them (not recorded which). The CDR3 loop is CASSVLAGSSDTQYF. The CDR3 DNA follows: TGTGCCAGCAGCGTCTTAGCGGGGTCATCAGATACGCAGTATTTT. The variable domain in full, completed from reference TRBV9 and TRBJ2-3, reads DSGVTQTPKHLITATGQRVTLRCSPRSGDLSVYWYQQSLDQGLQFLIQYYNGEERAKGNILERFSAQQFPDLHSELNLSSLELGDSALYFCASSVLAGSSDTQYFGPGTRLTVL.